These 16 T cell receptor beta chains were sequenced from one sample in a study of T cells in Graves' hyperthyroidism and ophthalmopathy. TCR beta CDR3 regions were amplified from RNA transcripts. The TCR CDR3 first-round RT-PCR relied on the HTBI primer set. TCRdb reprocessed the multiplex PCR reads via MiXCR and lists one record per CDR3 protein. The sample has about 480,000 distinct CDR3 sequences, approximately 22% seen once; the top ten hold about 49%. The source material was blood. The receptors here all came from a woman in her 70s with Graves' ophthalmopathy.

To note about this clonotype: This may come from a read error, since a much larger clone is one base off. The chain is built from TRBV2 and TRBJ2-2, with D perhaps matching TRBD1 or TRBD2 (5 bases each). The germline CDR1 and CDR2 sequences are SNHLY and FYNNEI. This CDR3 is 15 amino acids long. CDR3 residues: CASSVGPLDTGEPFF. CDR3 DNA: TGTGCCAGCAGCGTCGGCCCCTTGGACACCGGGGAGCCGTTTTTT.

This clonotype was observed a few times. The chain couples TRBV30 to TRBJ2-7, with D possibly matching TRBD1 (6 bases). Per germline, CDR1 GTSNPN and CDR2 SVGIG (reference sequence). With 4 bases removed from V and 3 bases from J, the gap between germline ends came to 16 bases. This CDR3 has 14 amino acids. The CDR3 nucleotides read TGTGCCTGGACCCACAGGGAAACCTTCTACGAGCAGTACTTC. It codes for CAWTHRETFYEQYF.

The CDR3 DNA sequence: TGTGCCTGGAGACTCCCGTCTCTCAATCAGCCCCAGCATTTT. Its protein product is CAWRLPSLNQPQHF. The rearrangement joins TRBV30 to TRBJ1-5; D ambiguous. Per the germline V gene, CDR1 is GTSNPN and CDR2 is SVGIG (reference sequence). Trimming removed 3 bases at V and 3 bases at J, with 12 bases between. The CDR3 runs 14 residues. The variable domain in full, with the rest retrieved from reference TRBV30 and TRBJ1-5, is SQTIHQWPATLVQPVGSPLSLECTVEGTSNPNLYWYRQAAGRGLQLLFYSVGIGQISSEVPQNLSASRPQDRQFILSSKKLLLSDSGFYLCAWRLPSLNQPQHFGDGTRLSIL.

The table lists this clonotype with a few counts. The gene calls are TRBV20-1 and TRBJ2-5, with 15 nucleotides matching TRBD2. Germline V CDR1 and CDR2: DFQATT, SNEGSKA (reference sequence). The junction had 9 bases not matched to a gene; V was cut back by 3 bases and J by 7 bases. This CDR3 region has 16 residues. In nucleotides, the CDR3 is TGCAGTGCTAGGGGTGGATCGGGACTAGCGGGAGGGACCCAGTACTTC. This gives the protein CSARGGSGLAGGTQYF.

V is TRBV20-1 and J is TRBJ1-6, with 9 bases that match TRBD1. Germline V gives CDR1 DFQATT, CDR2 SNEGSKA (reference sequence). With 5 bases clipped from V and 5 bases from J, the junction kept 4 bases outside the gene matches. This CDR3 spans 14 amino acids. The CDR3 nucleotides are TGCAGTGCTTTAGGACAGGGGCATAATTCACCCCTCCACTTT. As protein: CSALGQGHNSPLHF.

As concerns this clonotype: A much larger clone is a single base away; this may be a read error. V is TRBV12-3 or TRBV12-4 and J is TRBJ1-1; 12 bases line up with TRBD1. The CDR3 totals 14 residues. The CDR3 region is CASRGTGGLTEALF. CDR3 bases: TGTGCCAGCAGGGGGACAGGGGGCTTGACTGAAGCTCTCTTT.

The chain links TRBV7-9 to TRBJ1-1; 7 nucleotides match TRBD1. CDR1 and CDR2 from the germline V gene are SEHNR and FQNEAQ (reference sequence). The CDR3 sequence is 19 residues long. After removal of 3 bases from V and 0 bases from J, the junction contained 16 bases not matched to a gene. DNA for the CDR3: TGTGCCAGCAGCTTCACAGGGGTCGCCACGATCCTGATGAACACTGAAGCTTTCTTT. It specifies CASSFTGVATILMNTEAFF. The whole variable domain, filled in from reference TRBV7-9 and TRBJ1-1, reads DTGVSQNPRHKITKRGQNVTFRCDPISEHNRLYWYRQTLGQGPEFLTYFQNEAQLEKSRLLSDRFSAERPKGSFSTLEIQRTEQGDSAMYLCASSFTGVATILMNTEAFFGQGTRLTVV.

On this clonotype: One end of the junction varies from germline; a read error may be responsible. CDR3 residues: CASSLSNSNTGELFF. Here the CDR3 DNA reads TGTGCTAGCAGCTTAAGTAACTCCAACACCGGGGAGCTGTTTTTT. The chain carries TRBV7-7 and TRBJ2-2; D not resolved. The CDR3 covers 15 residues. Germline V gene data show CDR1 as SSHAT and CDR2 as FNYEAQ (reference sequence).

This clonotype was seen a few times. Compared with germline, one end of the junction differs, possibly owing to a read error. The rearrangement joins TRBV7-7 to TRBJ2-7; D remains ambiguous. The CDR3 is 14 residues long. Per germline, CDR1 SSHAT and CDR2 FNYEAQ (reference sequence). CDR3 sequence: CASSPQLSSYEQYF. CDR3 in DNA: TGTGCTAGCAGCCCCCAGTTAAGCTCCTACGAGCAGTACTTC.

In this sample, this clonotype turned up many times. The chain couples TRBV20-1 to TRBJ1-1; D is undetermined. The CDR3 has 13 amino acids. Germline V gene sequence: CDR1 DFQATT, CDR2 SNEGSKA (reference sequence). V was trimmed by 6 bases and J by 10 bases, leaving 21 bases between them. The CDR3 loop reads CSASGILDGVAFF. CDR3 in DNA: TGCAGTGCCTCCGGGATCCTAGACGGGGTAGCTTTCTTT.

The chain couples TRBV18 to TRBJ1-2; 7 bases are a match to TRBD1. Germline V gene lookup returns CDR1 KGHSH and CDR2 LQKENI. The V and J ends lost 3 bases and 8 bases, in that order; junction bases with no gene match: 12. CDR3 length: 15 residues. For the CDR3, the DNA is TGTGCCAGCTCACCGAAAGACAGGGCTCCTGAAGGCTACACCTTC. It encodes CASSPKDRAPEGYTF.

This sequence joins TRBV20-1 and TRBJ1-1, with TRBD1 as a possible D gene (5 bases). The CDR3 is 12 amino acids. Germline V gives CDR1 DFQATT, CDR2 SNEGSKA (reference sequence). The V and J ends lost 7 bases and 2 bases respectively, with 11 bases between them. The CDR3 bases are TGCAGTGTCTTGACAGTAAACACTGAAGCTTTCTTT. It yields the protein CSVLTVNTEAFF.

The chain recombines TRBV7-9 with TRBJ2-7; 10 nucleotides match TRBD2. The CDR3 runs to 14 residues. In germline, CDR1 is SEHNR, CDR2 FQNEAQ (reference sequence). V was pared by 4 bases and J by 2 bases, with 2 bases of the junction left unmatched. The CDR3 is CASSWLAGAYEQYF. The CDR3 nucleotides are TGTGCCAGCAGCTGGCTAGCGGGGGCCTACGAGCAGTACTTC.

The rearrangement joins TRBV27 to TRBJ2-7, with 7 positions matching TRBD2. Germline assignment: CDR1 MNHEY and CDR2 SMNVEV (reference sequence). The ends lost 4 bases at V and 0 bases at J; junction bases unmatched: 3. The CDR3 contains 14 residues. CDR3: CASSWLAASYEQYF. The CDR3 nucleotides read TGTGCCAGCAGTTGGCTAGCGGCCTCCTACGAGCAGTACTTC.

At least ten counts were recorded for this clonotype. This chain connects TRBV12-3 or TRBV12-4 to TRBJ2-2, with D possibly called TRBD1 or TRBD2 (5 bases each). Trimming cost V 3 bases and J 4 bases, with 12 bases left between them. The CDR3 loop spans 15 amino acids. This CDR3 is CASSFRQGVTGELFF. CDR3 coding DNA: TGTGCCAGCAGTTTCCGGCAGGGAGTCACCGGGGAGCTGTTTTTT.

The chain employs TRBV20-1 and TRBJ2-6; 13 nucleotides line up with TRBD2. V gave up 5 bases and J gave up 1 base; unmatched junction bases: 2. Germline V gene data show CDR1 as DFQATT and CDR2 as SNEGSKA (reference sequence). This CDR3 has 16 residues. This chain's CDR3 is CSAPGLAGSGANVLTF. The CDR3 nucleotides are TGCAGTGCTCCGGGACTAGCGGGATCTGGGGCCAACGTCCTGACTTTC.